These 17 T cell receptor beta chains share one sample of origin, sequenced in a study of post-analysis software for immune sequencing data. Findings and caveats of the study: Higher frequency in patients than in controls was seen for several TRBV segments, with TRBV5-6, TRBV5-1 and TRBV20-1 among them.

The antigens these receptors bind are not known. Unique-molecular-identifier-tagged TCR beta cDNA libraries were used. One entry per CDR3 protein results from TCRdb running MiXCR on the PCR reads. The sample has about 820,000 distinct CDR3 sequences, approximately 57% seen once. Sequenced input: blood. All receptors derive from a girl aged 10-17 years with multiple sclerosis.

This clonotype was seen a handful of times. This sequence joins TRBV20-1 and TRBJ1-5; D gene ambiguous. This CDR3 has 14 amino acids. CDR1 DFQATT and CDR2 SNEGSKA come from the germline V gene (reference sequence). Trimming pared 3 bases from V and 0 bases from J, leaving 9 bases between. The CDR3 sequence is CSARETYSNQPQHF. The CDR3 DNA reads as TGCAGTGCTAGGGAGACTTATAGCAATCAGCCCCAGCATTTT.

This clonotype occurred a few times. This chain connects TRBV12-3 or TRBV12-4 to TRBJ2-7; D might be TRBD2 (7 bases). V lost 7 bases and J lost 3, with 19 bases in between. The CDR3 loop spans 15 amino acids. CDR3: CASTGGPRGYYEQYF. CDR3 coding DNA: TGTGCCAGCACCGGGGGGCCAAGGGGCTACTACGAGCAGTACTTC.

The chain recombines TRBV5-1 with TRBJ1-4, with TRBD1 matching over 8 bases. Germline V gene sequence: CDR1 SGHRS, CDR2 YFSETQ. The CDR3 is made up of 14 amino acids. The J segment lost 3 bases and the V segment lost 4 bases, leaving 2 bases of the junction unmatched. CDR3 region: CASSKTGANEKLFF. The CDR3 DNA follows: TGCGCCAGCAGCAAGACAGGGGCTAATGAAAAACTGTTTTTT.

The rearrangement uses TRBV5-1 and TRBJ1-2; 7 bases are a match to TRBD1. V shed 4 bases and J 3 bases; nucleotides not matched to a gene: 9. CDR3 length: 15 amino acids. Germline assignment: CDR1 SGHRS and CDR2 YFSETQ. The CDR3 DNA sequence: TGCGCCAGCAGCGTGGACAGGCCAACCCACTATGGCTACACCTTC. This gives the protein CASSVDRPTHYGYTF.

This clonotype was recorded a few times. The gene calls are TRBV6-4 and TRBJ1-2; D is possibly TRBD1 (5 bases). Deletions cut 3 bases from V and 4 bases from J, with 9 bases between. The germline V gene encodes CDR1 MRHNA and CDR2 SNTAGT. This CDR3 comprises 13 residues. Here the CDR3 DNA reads TGTGCCAGCAGTGAGACGGGGGGCTATGGCTACACCTTC. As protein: CASSETGGYGYTF.

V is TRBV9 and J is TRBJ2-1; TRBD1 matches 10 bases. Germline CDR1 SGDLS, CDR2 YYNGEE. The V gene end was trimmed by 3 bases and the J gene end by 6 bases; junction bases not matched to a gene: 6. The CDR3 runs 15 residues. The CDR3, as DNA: TGTGCCAGCAGCGGATCCGGGACAGGGGTCAATGAGCAGTTCTTC. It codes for CASSGSGTGVNEQFF. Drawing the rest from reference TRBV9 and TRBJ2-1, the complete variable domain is DSGVTQTPKHLITATGQRVTLRCSPRSGDLSVYWYQQSLDQGLQFLIQYYNGEERAKGNILERFSAQQFPDLHSELNLSSLELGDSALYFCASSGSGTGVNEQFFGPGTRLTVL.

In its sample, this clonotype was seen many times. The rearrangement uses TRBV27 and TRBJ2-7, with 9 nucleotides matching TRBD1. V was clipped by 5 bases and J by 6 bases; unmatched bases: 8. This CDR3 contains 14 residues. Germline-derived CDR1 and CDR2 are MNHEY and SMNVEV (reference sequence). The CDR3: CASSPTGGSGEQYF. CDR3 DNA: TGTGCCAGCAGTCCGACAGGGGGATCCGGCGAGCAGTACTTC.

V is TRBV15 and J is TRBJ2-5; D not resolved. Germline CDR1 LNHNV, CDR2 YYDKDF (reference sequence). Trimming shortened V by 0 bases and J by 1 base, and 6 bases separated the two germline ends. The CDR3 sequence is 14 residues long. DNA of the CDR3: TGTGCCACCAGCAGAGATCCGGTCCAAGAGACCCAGTACTTC. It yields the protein CATSRDPVQETQYF.

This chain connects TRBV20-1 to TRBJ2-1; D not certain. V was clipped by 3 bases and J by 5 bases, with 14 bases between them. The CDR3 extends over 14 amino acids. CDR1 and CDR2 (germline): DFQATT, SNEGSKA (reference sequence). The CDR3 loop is CSASRGLDHNEQFF. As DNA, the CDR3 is TGCAGTGCTAGCAGAGGTTTGGACCACAATGAGCAGTTCTTC.

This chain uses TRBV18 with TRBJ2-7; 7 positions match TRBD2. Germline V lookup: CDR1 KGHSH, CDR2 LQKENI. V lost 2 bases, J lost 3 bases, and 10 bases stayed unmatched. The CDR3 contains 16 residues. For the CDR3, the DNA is TGTGCCAGCTCACCATTGAGGGGCGGGAGAGGCTACGAGCAGTACTTC. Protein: CASSPLRGGRGYEQYF.

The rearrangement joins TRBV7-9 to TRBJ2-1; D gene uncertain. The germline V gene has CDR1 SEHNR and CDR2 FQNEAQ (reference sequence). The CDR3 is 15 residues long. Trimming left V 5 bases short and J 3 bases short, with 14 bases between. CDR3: CASSEDFADYNEQFF. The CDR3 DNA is TGTGCCAGCAGCGAAGACTTTGCGGACTACAATGAGCAGTTCTTC.

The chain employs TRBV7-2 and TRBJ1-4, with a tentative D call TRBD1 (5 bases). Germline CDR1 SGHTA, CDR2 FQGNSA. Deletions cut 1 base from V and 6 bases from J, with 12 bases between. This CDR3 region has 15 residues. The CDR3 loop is CASSLGQGWYEKLFF. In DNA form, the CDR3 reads TGTGCCAGCAGCTTAGGGCAGGGCTGGTATGAAAAACTGTTTTTT.

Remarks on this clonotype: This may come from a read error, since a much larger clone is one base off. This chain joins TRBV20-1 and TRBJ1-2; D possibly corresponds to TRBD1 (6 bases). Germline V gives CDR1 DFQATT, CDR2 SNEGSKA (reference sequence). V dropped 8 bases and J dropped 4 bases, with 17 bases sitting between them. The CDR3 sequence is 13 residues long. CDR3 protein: CSPRDGGPYGYTF. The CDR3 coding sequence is TGCAGTCCTCGGGACGGGGGCCCCTATGGCTACACCTTC.

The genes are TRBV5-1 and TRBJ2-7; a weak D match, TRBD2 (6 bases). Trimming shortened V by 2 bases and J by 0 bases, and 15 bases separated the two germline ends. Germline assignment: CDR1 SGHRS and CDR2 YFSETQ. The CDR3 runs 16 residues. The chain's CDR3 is CASSLRDSKTSYEQYF. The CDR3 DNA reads TGCGCCAGCAGCTTAAGGGACTCCAAAACCTCCTACGAGCAGTACTTC.

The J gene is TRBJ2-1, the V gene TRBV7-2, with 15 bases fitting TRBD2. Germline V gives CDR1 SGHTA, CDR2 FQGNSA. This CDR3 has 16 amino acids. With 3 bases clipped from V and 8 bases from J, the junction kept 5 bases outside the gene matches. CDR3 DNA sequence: TGTGCCAGCAGCTTGGGGGGGACTAGCGGGAGGTATGAGCAGTTCTTC. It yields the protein CASSLGGTSGRYEQFF.

The CDR3 coding sequence is TGTGCCAGCTCAGCCACGTACCAAGAGACCCAGTACTTC. This codes for CASSATYQETQYF. The chain links TRBV18 to TRBJ2-5; no clear D. Looked up from germline, CDR1 is KGHSH and CDR2 is LQKENI. The CDR3 is made up of 13 amino acids. V was clipped by 5 bases and J by 0 bases, with 7 bases between them.

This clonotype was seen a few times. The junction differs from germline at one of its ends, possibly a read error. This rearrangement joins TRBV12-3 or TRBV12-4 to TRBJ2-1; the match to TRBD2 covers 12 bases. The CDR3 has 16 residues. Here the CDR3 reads CASSLATSGRNNEQFF. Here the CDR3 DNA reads TGTGCCAGCAGTCTAGCGACTAGCGGGAGAAACAATGAGCAGTTCTTC.